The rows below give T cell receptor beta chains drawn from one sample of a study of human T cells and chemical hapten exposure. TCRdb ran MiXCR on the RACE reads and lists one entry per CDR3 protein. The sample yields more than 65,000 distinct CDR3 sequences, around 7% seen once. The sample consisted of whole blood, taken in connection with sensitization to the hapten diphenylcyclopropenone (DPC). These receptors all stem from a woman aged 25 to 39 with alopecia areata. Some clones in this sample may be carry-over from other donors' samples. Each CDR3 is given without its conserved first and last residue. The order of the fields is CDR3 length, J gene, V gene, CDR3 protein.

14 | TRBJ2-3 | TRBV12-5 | ASGLGPRGGTDTQY
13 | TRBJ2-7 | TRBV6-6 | ASSYQRGPSYEQY
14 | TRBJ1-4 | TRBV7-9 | ASSSGKQDFEEKLF
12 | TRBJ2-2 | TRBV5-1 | ASSLRSDTGELF
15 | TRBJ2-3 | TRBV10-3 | AISEAYGQGSPDTQY
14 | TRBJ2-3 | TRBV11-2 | ASSDRDYIAFPTQY
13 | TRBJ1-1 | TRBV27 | ASSLEAGLNTEAF
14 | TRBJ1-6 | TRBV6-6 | ASSWTGQGYNSPLH
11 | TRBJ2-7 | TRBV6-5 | ASGRQGDYEQY
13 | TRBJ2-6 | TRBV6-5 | ASRRTASGANVLT
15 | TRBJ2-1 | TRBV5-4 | ASIPMDRPTSYNEQF
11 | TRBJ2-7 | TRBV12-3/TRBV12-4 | ASRRDRSYEQY
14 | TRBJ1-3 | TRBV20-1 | SARGVVGDSGNTIY
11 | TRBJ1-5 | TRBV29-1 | SVGLSGNQPQH
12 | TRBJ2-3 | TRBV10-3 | AISDGTPGDTQY
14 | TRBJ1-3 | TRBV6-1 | ASSEAGRPSRNTIY
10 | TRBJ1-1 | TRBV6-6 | ASSYLSTEAF
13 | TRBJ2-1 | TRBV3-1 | ASSQDGNRGSEQF
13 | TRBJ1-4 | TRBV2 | ASSGRQACNEKLF
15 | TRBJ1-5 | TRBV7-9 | ASSLDGQGINIQPQH
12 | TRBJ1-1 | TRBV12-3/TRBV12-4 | ASSLRGLATEAF
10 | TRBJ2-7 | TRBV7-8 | ASSSPGPEQY
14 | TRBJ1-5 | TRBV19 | ASSAPDLGAVVSQH
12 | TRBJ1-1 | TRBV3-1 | ASSQARVGTEAF
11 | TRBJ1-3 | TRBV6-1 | ASRDYSGNTIY
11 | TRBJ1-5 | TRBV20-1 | SGGAGGGQPQH
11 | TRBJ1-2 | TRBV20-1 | SGSAGFGDGYT
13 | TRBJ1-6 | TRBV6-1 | ASTGRQLNNSPLH
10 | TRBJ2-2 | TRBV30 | AWSVVAGELF
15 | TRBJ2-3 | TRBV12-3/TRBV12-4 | ASSSLRVSGDSDTQY
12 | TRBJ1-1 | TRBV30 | AWSVQPGTPEAF
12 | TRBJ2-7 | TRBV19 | ASPGQGKHYEQY
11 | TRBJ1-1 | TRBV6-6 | ASSSGFNTEAF
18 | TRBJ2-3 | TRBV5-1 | ASSYRRPGQGASRTDTQY
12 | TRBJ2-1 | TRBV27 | ASSSRGLSNEQF
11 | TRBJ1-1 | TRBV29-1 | SAGQGEITEAF
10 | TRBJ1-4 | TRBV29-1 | SVRASNEKLF
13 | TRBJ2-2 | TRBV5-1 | ASSPYRGTTGELF
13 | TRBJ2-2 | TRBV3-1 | ASSLGQGPTGELF
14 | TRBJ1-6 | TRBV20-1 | SARPIRPQYNSPLH
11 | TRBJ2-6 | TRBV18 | ASSPPGANVLT
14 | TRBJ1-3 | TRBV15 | ATSRDGTASGNTIY
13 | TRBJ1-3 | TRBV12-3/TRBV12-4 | ASLRGGRPGNTIY
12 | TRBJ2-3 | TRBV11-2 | ASSLVGPEGTQY
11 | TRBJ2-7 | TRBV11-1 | ASSLGSTYEQY
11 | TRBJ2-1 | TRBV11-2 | ASSLRWGYEQF
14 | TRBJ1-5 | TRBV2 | ASSEMRPLGDQPQH
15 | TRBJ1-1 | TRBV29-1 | SAQRQGKNRYPGGAF
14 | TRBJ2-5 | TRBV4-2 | ASSQDPAGGPETQY
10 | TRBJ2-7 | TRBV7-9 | ASSLVEGVKY
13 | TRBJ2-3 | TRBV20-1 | SAREGRTSTDTQY
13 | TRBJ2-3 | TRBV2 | ASRRSGGATDTQY
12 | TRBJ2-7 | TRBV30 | AWRGRFVSYEQY